These T cell receptor beta chains were read from a single sample in a study of blood T cells in healthy people across ages. TCRdb analysed the 5' RACE reads with MiXCR anew, one entry per CDR3 protein. The table shows fewer than 2 million distinct CDR3 sequences, with approximately 39% occurring only once. Sequencing was performed on blood. These receptors all stem from a human donor in good health. Each CDR3 is given with its conserved first and last residue. Fields, in order: V gene, clone size, D gene, J gene, CDR3 DNA, CDR3 protein. D genes are given only for firm matches. Clone sizes are given selectively: once, few, many, or a class where the clone is expanded.

v_call: TRBV9; clone_size: .; d_call: .; j_call: TRBJ2-3; cdr3_nt: TGTGCCAGCAGCATCAGGGGTAGTCCAGATACGCGGTATTTT; cdr3_aa: CASSIRGSPDTRYF
v_call: TRBV7-6; clone_size: .; d_call: .; j_call: TRBJ2-2; cdr3_nt: TGTGCCAGCAGCTTACCCCTGCGTAAGGGGCCCAACACCGGGGAGCTGTTTTTT; cdr3_aa: CASSLPLRKGPNTGELFF
v_call: TRBV20-1; clone_size: .; d_call: .; j_call: TRBJ2-5; cdr3_nt: TGCAGTGCTAGGGGTCTAGGGCCGTACTTC; cdr3_aa: CSARGLGPYF
v_call: TRBV4-1; clone_size: .; d_call: TRBD2; j_call: TRBJ2-7; cdr3_nt: TGCGCCAGCAGCCAAGAAAGCCTAACCGGACTAGCGGGGGGGACCTACGAGCAGTACTTC; cdr3_aa: CASSQESLTGLAGGTYEQYF
v_call: TRBV5-1; clone_size: .; d_call: .; j_call: TRBJ1-4; cdr3_nt: TGCGCCAGCAGCTTGGAGGACGGCCTCAGGGAAAAACTGTTTTTT; cdr3_aa: CASSLEDGLREKLFF
v_call: TRBV6-5; clone_size: few; d_call: .; j_call: TRBJ1-2; cdr3_nt: TGTGCCAGCAGTTACTCTAATCCGGCTTTTGAATATGGCTACACCTTC; cdr3_aa: CASSYSNPAFEYGYTF
v_call: TRBV6-2/TRBV6-3; clone_size: few; d_call: TRBD1; j_call: TRBJ2-4; cdr3_nt: TGTGCCAGCAGTCTACGGGACAGCCTAGCCAAAAACATTCAGTACTTC; cdr3_aa: CASSLRDSLAKNIQYF
v_call: TRBV7-2; clone_size: .; d_call: .; j_call: TRBJ2-3; cdr3_nt: TGTGCCAGCAGCTTAGTTGGCATTTACAGGGCTAGCACAGATACGCAGTATTTT; cdr3_aa: CASSLVGIYRASTDTQYF
v_call: TRBV5-1; clone_size: few; d_call: TRBD1; j_call: TRBJ1-2; cdr3_nt: TGCGCCTCCCGCCGAGAAGGAGGGGGCGCAGATACGGGCTACACCTTC; cdr3_aa: CASRREGGGADTGYTF
v_call: TRBV4-1; clone_size: .; d_call: TRBD1; j_call: TRBJ2-7; cdr3_nt: TGCGCCAGCAGCCTAAGGACAGGGCAAGCCTACGAGCAGTACTTC; cdr3_aa: CASSLRTGQAYEQYF
v_call: TRBV5-1; clone_size: .; d_call: .; j_call: TRBJ1-2; cdr3_nt: TGCGCCAGCAGCTTGCGAGAGGCAGCACGAGATGGCTACACCTTC; cdr3_aa: CASSLREAARDGYTF
v_call: TRBV4-3; clone_size: .; d_call: .; j_call: TRBJ1-2; cdr3_nt: TGCGCCAGCAGCCACAGTGGGAGTTCTCCCAGTGGCTATGGCTACACCTTC; cdr3_aa: CASSHSGSSPSGYGYTF
v_call: TRBV7-6; clone_size: .; d_call: TRBD1; j_call: TRBJ1-6; cdr3_nt: TGTGCCAGCAGCTTACGGGACAGGGAGTTTTTACGTTCACCCCTCCACTTT; cdr3_aa: CASSLRDREFLRSPLHF
v_call: TRBV20-1; clone_size: .; d_call: TRBD2; j_call: TRBJ2-1; cdr3_nt: TGCAGTGCTAGGTCCGTACTAGCGGGGTTGTTCAATGAGCAGTTCTTC; cdr3_aa: CSARSVLAGLFNEQFF
v_call: TRBV20-1; clone_size: .; d_call: TRBD2; j_call: TRBJ2-7; cdr3_nt: TGCAGTGCTATCTTAAGCCGCTCCTTCCTGCGGGGGTACTCCTACGAGCAGTACTTC; cdr3_aa: CSAILSRSFLRGYSYEQYF
v_call: TRBV12-5; clone_size: few; d_call: .; j_call: TRBJ2-5; cdr3_nt: TGTGCTACCCTGCTGTGGGGGGAAGAGACCCAGTACTTC; cdr3_aa: CATLLWGEETQYF
v_call: TRBV29-1; clone_size: few; d_call: .; j_call: TRBJ1-1; cdr3_nt: TGCAGCGCCCAGAGGGTATTGCGGAACACTGAAGCTTTCTTT; cdr3_aa: CSAQRVLRNTEAFF
v_call: TRBV29-1; clone_size: many; d_call: .; j_call: TRBJ2-4; cdr3_nt: TGCAGCGTGAGGGGTGCGGGACAGAAAGGGGCATTTCAGTACTTC; cdr3_aa: CSVRGAGQKGAFQYF
v_call: TRBV20-1; clone_size: .; d_call: .; j_call: TRBJ1-1; cdr3_nt: TGCAGTGCTAGAGGGGGGGTCCCCAGCCCTTTCTTT; cdr3_aa: CSARGGVPSPFF
v_call: TRBV3-1; clone_size: .; d_call: .; j_call: TRBJ2-1; cdr3_nt: TGTGCCAGCAGCCAAGTATATGAGCAGTTCTTC; cdr3_aa: CASSQVYEQFF
v_call: TRBV5-1; clone_size: few; d_call: .; j_call: TRBJ2-7; cdr3_nt: TGCGCCAGCAGCCACCCGGGCGGGGGCGATCCCTACGAGCAGTACTTC; cdr3_aa: CASSHPGGGDPYEQYF
v_call: TRBV10-3; clone_size: .; d_call: .; j_call: TRBJ1-2; cdr3_nt: TGTGCTTCATTTAGCCAGAGCTATGGCTACACCTTC; cdr3_aa: CASFSQSYGYTF
v_call: TRBV6-1; clone_size: .; d_call: .; j_call: TRBJ2-1; cdr3_nt: TGTGCCAGCAGTACCTCCCATGAGCAGTTCTTC; cdr3_aa: CASSTSHEQFF
v_call: TRBV6-2/TRBV6-3; clone_size: .; d_call: .; j_call: TRBJ1-2; cdr3_nt: TGTGCCAGCAGTTCGATCGGGGGTAACTATGGCTACACCTTC; cdr3_aa: CASSSIGGNYGYTF
v_call: TRBV4-3; clone_size: .; d_call: .; j_call: TRBJ1-4; cdr3_nt: TGCGCCAGCAGCCGACAAATGACAGGAGAGACCGAAAAACTGTGTTTT; cdr3_aa: CASSRQMTGETEKLCF
v_call: TRBV7-3; clone_size: once; d_call: .; j_call: TRBJ1-1; cdr3_nt: TGTGCCAGCAGCTTTAGTACAGGACACGAAAACACTGAAGCTTTCTTT; cdr3_aa: CASSFSTGHENTEAFF
v_call: TRBV9; clone_size: .; d_call: .; j_call: TRBJ2-7; cdr3_nt: TGTGCCAGCAGCGTAGCTCTGGGGACGTCCTACGAGCAGTACTTC; cdr3_aa: CASSVALGTSYEQYF
v_call: TRBV12-3/TRBV12-4; clone_size: few; d_call: TRBD2; j_call: TRBJ2-3; cdr3_nt: TGTGCCAGCAGAACCTCGGGGCGGGGGGACACAGATACGCAGTATTTT; cdr3_aa: CASRTSGRGDTDTQYF
v_call: TRBV10-3; clone_size: .; d_call: .; j_call: TRBJ2-1; cdr3_nt: TGTGTCATCAGCCCAGGACAACGAGAGACCCAGTTCTTC; cdr3_aa: CVISPGQRETQFF